This is a list of T cell receptor beta chains from one sample in a study of CD8+ T cells in alopecia areata. TCRdb keeps only in-frame clones here, not all; method: immunoSEQ multiplex PCR. This table has more than 200,000 clones, roughly two fifths appearing once. Sequencing used CD4+ T cells sorted from blood, obtained around week 37, from a patient treated with tofacitinib. All receptors come from a human donor with alopecia areata. Both conserved end residues are part of each CDR3. The order of the fields is V gene, D gene, J gene, clone size, CDR3 protein, CDR3 DNA. A D gene is named only where the DNA matches it firmly. Clone size appears in some rows only: once, few, many, or a class for an expanded clone.

v_call: TRBV19
d_call: -
j_call: TRBJ1-5
clone_size: -
cdr3_aa: CASSAGYQPQHF
cdr3_nt: TGTGCCAGTAGTGCAGGGTATCAGCCCCAGCATTTT

v_call: TRBV5-4
d_call: -
j_call: TRBJ2-6
clone_size: few
cdr3_aa: CASSYGTFQGPGANVLTF
cdr3_nt: TGTGCCAGCAGCTACGGGACTTTCCAAGGTCCTGGGGCCAACGTCCTGACTTTC

v_call: TRBV9
d_call: -
j_call: TRBJ2-5
clone_size: -
cdr3_aa: CASSVDSHQETQYF
cdr3_nt: TGTGCCAGCAGCGTGGACAGCCATCAAGAGACCCAGTACTTC

v_call: TRBV9
d_call: -
j_call: TRBJ1-4
clone_size: -
cdr3_aa: CASSVGSWEEKLFF
cdr3_nt: TGTGCCAGCAGCGTAGGATCCTGGGAGGAAAAACTGTTTTTT

v_call: TRBV6-5
d_call: TRBD1
j_call: TRBJ2-7
clone_size: -
cdr3_aa: CASSRPTGADYEQYF
cdr3_nt: TGTGCCAGCAGTAGGCCGACAGGGGCAGACTACGAGCAGTACTTC

v_call: TRBV7-9
d_call: -
j_call: TRBJ2-3
clone_size: -
cdr3_aa: CASSFRDTDTQYF
cdr3_nt: TGTGCCAGCAGCTTCAGGGACACAGATACGCAGTATTTT

v_call: TRBV2
d_call: -
j_call: TRBJ1-5
clone_size: -
cdr3_aa: CASTAGTSNQPQHF
cdr3_nt: TGTGCCAGCACCGCCGGGACAAGCAATCAGCCCCAGCATTTT

v_call: TRBV30
d_call: -
j_call: TRBJ1-5
clone_size: few
cdr3_aa: CAWRAGTSSNQPQHF
cdr3_nt: TGTGCCTGGAGAGCTGGGACATCTAGCAATCAGCCCCAGCATTTT

v_call: TRBV29-1
d_call: TRBD1
j_call: TRBJ2-1
clone_size: -
cdr3_aa: CSVQDRGREGSYNEQFF
cdr3_nt: TGCAGCGTCCAGGACAGGGGGCGCGAAGGTAGCTACAATGAGCAGTTCTTC

v_call: TRBV27
d_call: TRBD1
j_call: TRBJ1-2
clone_size: -
cdr3_aa: CASSFSGQGYGYTF
cdr3_nt: TGTGCCAGCAGTTTCTCAGGACAGGGCTATGGCTACACCTTC

v_call: TRBV2
d_call: -
j_call: TRBJ2-7
clone_size: -
cdr3_aa: CASRRDSHEQYF
cdr3_nt: TGTGCCAGCAGACGAGACTCCCACGAGCAGTACTTC

v_call: TRBV7-2
d_call: -
j_call: TRBJ1-2
clone_size: -
cdr3_aa: CASSYIGNHYGYTF
cdr3_nt: TGTGCCAGCAGCTATATCGGGAACCACTATGGCTACACCTTC

v_call: TRBV5-1
d_call: -
j_call: TRBJ2-7
clone_size: -
cdr3_aa: CASSLDISYEQYF
cdr3_nt: TGCGCCAGCAGCTTGGATATCTCCTACGAGCAGTACTTC

v_call: TRBV20-1
d_call: -
j_call: TRBJ2-3
clone_size: -
cdr3_aa: CSAPITDTQYF
cdr3_nt: TGCAGTGCGCCTATCACAGATACGCAGTATTTT

v_call: TRBV5-1
d_call: -
j_call: TRBJ2-5
clone_size: few
cdr3_aa: CASSSMGREETQYF
cdr3_nt: TGCGCCAGCAGCTCTATGGGACGGGAAGAGACCCAGTACTTC

v_call: TRBV27
d_call: -
j_call: TRBJ1-5
clone_size: -
cdr3_aa: CASSSSRGLYQPQHF
cdr3_nt: TGTGCCAGCAGTTCCTCCCGGGGACTGTATCAGCCCCAGCATTTT

v_call: TRBV18
d_call: TRBD1
j_call: TRBJ2-7
clone_size: -
cdr3_aa: CASSQQGNEQYF
cdr3_nt: TGTGCCAGCTCTCAACAGGGGAACGAGCAGTACTTC

v_call: TRBV5-6
d_call: TRBD2
j_call: TRBJ2-7
clone_size: -
cdr3_aa: CASSLGLAVAYEQYF
cdr3_nt: TGTGCCAGCAGCTTGGGACTAGCGGTTGCCTACGAGCAGTACTTC

v_call: TRBV19
d_call: -
j_call: TRBJ2-5
clone_size: few
cdr3_aa: CASSPGQEETQYF
cdr3_nt: TGTGCCAGTAGCCCGGGACAAGAAGAGACCCAGTACTTC

v_call: TRBV7-2
d_call: -
j_call: TRBJ2-5
clone_size: few
cdr3_aa: CASSLTPEETQYF
cdr3_nt: TGTGCCAGCAGCTTAACTCCCGAGGAGACCCAGTACTTC

v_call: TRBV7-8
d_call: TRBD1
j_call: TRBJ2-2
clone_size: -
cdr3_aa: CASSSNFRTGTNTGELFF
cdr3_nt: TGTGCCAGCAGCTCCAACTTCCGGACAGGGACGAACACCGGGGAGCTGTTTTTT

v_call: TRBV27
d_call: -
j_call: TRBJ2-4
clone_size: -
cdr3_aa: CASSRSPPTSYIQYF
cdr3_nt: TGTGCCAGCAGCCGCTCACCCCCTACTTCCTACATTCAGTACTTC

v_call: TRBV29-1
d_call: -
j_call: TRBJ2-5
clone_size: -
cdr3_aa: CSVEGQATQETQYF
cdr3_nt: TGCAGCGTTGAGGGGCAGGCTACCCAAGAGACCCAGTACTTC

v_call: TRBV9
d_call: -
j_call: TRBJ2-1
clone_size: -
cdr3_aa: CASSVAGPTYNEQFF
cdr3_nt: TGTGCCAGCAGCGTAGCTGGGCCAACGTACAATGAGCAGTTCTTC

v_call: TRBV6-6
d_call: -
j_call: TRBJ2-7
clone_size: -
cdr3_aa: CASSPEGYEQYF
cdr3_nt: TGTGCCAGCAGCCCTGAGGGTTACGAGCAGTACTTC

v_call: TRBV5-4
d_call: -
j_call: TRBJ2-5
clone_size: -
cdr3_aa: CASSQGGGPETQYF
cdr3_nt: TGTGCCAGCAGCCAGGGGGGGGGCCCAGAGACCCAGTACTTC

v_call: TRBV30
d_call: -
j_call: TRBJ1-4
clone_size: few
cdr3_aa: CAWSVATDEKLFF
cdr3_nt: TGTGCCTGGAGTGTTGCGACAGACGAAAAACTGTTTTTT

v_call: TRBV18
d_call: -
j_call: TRBJ2-5
clone_size: -
cdr3_aa: CASSAGTSETQYF
cdr3_nt: TGTGCCAGCTCGGCCGGGACATCCGAGACCCAGTACTTC

v_call: TRBV4-1
d_call: -
j_call: TRBJ1-4
clone_size: -
cdr3_aa: CASSQTGPSGGKLFF
cdr3_nt: TGCGCCAGCAGCCAGACGGGTCCTAGCGGGGGAAAACTGTTTTTT

v_call: TRBV5-1
d_call: TRBD1
j_call: TRBJ1-1
clone_size: few
cdr3_aa: CASSLGTGPNTEAFF
cdr3_nt: TGCGCCAGCAGCTTGGGGACAGGGCCGAACACTGAAGCTTTCTTT

v_call: TRBV5-8
d_call: -
j_call: TRBJ2-5
clone_size: -
cdr3_aa: CASSLVGSGGGQETQYF
cdr3_nt: TGTGCCAGCAGCTTGGTGGGGAGTGGAGGGGGCCAAGAGACCCAGTACTTC

v_call: TRBV5-1
d_call: TRBD2
j_call: TRBJ2-2
clone_size: -
cdr3_aa: CASSLPRTSSGELFF
cdr3_nt: TGCGCCAGCAGCTTGCCTCGGACTAGCTCCGGGGAGCTGTTTTTT

v_call: TRBV9
d_call: TRBD1
j_call: TRBJ2-1
clone_size: few
cdr3_aa: CASSVGQGAYNEQFF
cdr3_nt: TGTGCCAGCAGCGTAGGCCAGGGGGCGTACAATGAGCAGTTCTTC

v_call: TRBV6-6
d_call: -
j_call: TRBJ2-7
clone_size: -
cdr3_aa: CASQGRTTPYEQYF
cdr3_nt: TGTGCCAGCCAAGGACGGACCACTCCTTACGAGCAGTACTTC

v_call: TRBV2
d_call: TRBD2
j_call: TRBJ2-1
clone_size: -
cdr3_aa: CASSPLAGRYNEQFF
cdr3_nt: TGTGCCAGCAGTCCACTAGCGGGAAGGTACAATGAGCAGTTCTTC

v_call: TRBV19
d_call: -
j_call: TRBJ2-7
clone_size: many
cdr3_aa: CASSIASRSLSYEQYF
cdr3_nt: TGTGCCAGTAGTATAGCTTCGCGGAGTCTATCCTACGAGCAGTACTTC

v_call: TRBV7-6
d_call: -
j_call: TRBJ1-5
clone_size: -
cdr3_aa: CASTLDEGQPQHF
cdr3_nt: TGTGCCAGCACCTTAGATGAGGGCCAGCCCCAGCATTTT

v_call: TRBV9
d_call: -
j_call: TRBJ2-3
clone_size: -
cdr3_aa: CASSVHTETDTQYF
cdr3_nt: TGTGCCAGCAGCGTACACACCGAGACAGATACGCAGTATTTT

v_call: TRBV7-8
d_call: -
j_call: TRBJ2-5
clone_size: -
cdr3_aa: CASSLLTEETQYF
cdr3_nt: TGTGCCAGCAGCTTACTTACAGAAGAGACCCAGTACTTC

v_call: TRBV5-1
d_call: TRBD1
j_call: TRBJ1-2
clone_size: -
cdr3_aa: CASSTGPGQGDGYTF
cdr3_nt: TGCGCCAGCAGCACGGGCCCGGGACAGGGTGATGGCTACACCTTC

v_call: TRBV14
d_call: -
j_call: TRBJ2-5
clone_size: few
cdr3_aa: CASSTLQETQYF
cdr3_nt: TGTGCCAGCAGCACTCTACAAGAGACCCAGTACTTC

v_call: TRBV7-7
d_call: -
j_call: TRBJ2-6
clone_size: -
cdr3_aa: CASSLDLAGANVLTF
cdr3_nt: TGTGCCAGCAGCTTAGACCTCGCTGGGGCCAACGTCCTGACTTTC

v_call: TRBV7-6
d_call: -
j_call: TRBJ1-5
clone_size: few
cdr3_aa: CASSLAGAPNQPQHF
cdr3_nt: TGTGCCAGCAGCTTAGCAGGGGCCCCGAATCAGCCCCAGCATTTT